This TCR beta chain was captured by sequencing in a study of blood T cells in healthy people across ages. Germline CDR1 reads SGHTA; CDR2 reads FQGNSA. V was cut by 2 bases and J by 10 bases, with 11 bases left in between. CDR3 size: 13 residues. Sample-barcoded 5' priming and a J-beta primer mix drove a second PCR of roughly 7 to 11 cycles. Each cDNA molecule received a tag from a template-switch adaptor that had 12 random nucleotides. TCRdb re-analysed the 5' RACE reads in MiXCR, keeping a single row per CDR3 protein. The sample lists about 2 million distinct CDR3 sequences, about 49% occurring once.

This chain joins TRBV7-2 and TRBJ1-4; D ambiguous. The receptor comes from a woman in her 40s in good health. The source material was blood. The CDR3 sequence is CASSLQGYGKLFF. The CDR3 DNA follows: TGTGCCAGCAGCTTACAAGGGTACGGAAAACTGTTTTTT.